The 26 T cell receptor beta chains reported below all come from one sample, sequenced in a study of Ad26.COV2.S vaccination and SARS-CoV-2 variants. Some clones are missing from TCRdb's copy, which holds only in-frame ones; the method was immunoSEQ multiplex PCR. The sample lists approximately 450,000 clones, 75% to 95% occurring once. Treatment indicated: some 20 received Ad26.COV2.S at low or high dose, single or two shots; 5 received placebo; per-sample allocation not given. The samples were gathered on day 63 after the first injection of vaccine or placebo. Source: peripheral blood, taken in a trial of Ad26.COV2.S vaccine versus placebo. The receptor source for this set is a person between 18 and 60 years old who received the Ad26.COV2.S COVID-19 vaccine or a placebo.

The chain joins TRBV27 to TRBJ1-1, with 8 bases aligning to TRBD1. V shed 0 bases, J shed 5 bases, and the junction held 8 bases outside the gene matches. Per the germline V gene, CDR1 is MNHEY and CDR2 is SMNVEV (reference sequence). This CDR3 comprises 16 residues. This chain's CDR3 is CASSLSVGTGGTEAFF. CDR3 nucleotide sequence: TGTGCCAGCAGTTTATCGGTGGGGACAGGTGGGACTGAAGCTTTCTTT.

The rearrangement uses TRBV30 and TRBJ2-6; a weak D match, TRBD1 (7 bases). The CDR3 totals 15 residues. V was shortened by 5 bases and J by 0 bases, with 11 bases between the two germline ends. Germline V CDR1 and CDR2: GTSNPN, SVGIG (reference sequence). CDR3 amino acids: CAWAQGGSGANVLTF. In nucleotides, the CDR3 is TGTGCCTGGGCCCAGGGGGGCTCTGGGGCCAACGTCCTGACTTTC.

In this sample, this clone turned up once. The chain has TRBV6-5 and TRBJ2-3; maybe TRBD2 (5 bases). The CDR3 sequence is 16 residues long. The V gene's germline CDR1 is MNHEY and CDR2 SVGAGI. V was clipped by 0 bases and J by 4 bases, with 14 bases between them. CDR3 amino acids: CASSYSISGYSDTQYF. In nucleotides, the CDR3 is TGTGCCAGCAGTTACTCGATCAGCGGCTACTCAGATACGCAGTATTTT.

The chain employs TRBV9 and TRBJ2-5; maybe TRBD1 (5 bases). CDR1 SGDLS and CDR2 YYNGEE come from the germline V gene. The CDR3 has 14 amino acids. V lost 3 bases and J lost 2, with 11 bases in between. CDR3 protein: CASSEDDRQETQYF. CDR3 in DNA: TGTGCCAGCAGCGAGGATGACAGACAAGAGACCCAGTACTTC.

The V and J genes are TRBV5-8 and TRBJ2-1; 9 bases match TRBD2. The V segment lost 3 bases and the J segment 4 bases; nucleotides outside the gene matches: 8. This CDR3 spans 16 amino acids. Germline-derived CDR1 and CDR2 are SGHTS and YDEGEE. The CDR3 sequence is CASSSGASGTYNEQFF. Written as DNA, the CDR3 is TGTGCCAGCAGCTCGGGAGCTAGCGGGACTTACAATGAGCAGTTCTTC.

The J gene is TRBJ1-5, the V gene TRBV2, with 9 bases identical to TRBD1. CDR3 size: 14 residues. Per the germline V gene, CDR1 is SNHLY and CDR2 is FYNNEI. The J segment lost 6 bases and the V segment lost 9 bases, leaving 9 bases of the junction unmatched. For the CDR3, the DNA is TGTGCCAGTTCAACCGGGACAGGGCTTCAGCCCCAGCATTTT. This gives the protein CASSTGTGLQPQHF.

The rearrangement joins TRBV7-6 to TRBJ2-5; possible D gene TRBD2, 6 bases. Deletions cut 1 base from V and 7 bases from J, with 19 bases between. This CDR3 has 16 amino acids. The germline V gene encodes CDR1 SGHVS and CDR2 FNYEAQ. CDR3 sequence: CASSLDPAAGRRTQYF. The CDR3 coding sequence is TGTGCCAGCAGCTTAGACCCTGCCGCCGGGAGACGGACCCAGTACTTC.

This chain joins TRBV28 and TRBJ1-2; 11 bases map to TRBD1. V lost 1 base to trimming and J lost 8 bases; unmatched junction nucleotides: 6. From germline, CDR1 is MDHEN and CDR2 SYDVKM. The CDR3 has 15 residues. The CDR3 sequence is CASSLFPGQGEGYTF. The CDR3 bases are TGTGCCAGCAGTTTATTCCCGGGACAGGGGGAAGGCTACACCTTC.

The rearrangement joins TRBV14 to TRBJ1-2, with 9 bases fitting TRBD1. Germline CDR1 and CDR2: SGHDN and FVKESK. The V segment lost 4 bases and the J segment 4 bases; nucleotides outside the gene matches: 7. The CDR3 extends over 15 amino acids. This CDR3 reads CASSPRDRESYGYTF. The CDR3 DNA reads TGTGCCAGCAGCCCGCGGGACAGGGAAAGCTATGGCTACACCTTC.

The CDR3 loop is CASSLDFAGGYEQYF. In DNA, the CDR3 is TGTGCCAGCAGCTTAGATTTCGCAGGGGGCTACGAGCAGTACTTC. The chain combines TRBV11-2 with TRBJ2-7, with 7 bases aligning to TRBD1. Germline V gives CDR1 SGHAT, CDR2 FQNNGV. V lost 0 bases and J lost 3; bases outside the gene matches: 5. The CDR3 totals 15 residues.

This clone is a singleton in its sample. The CDR3 DNA is TGCGCCAGCAGCCAAGATTTCTCGACTAGCGGCCTTACAGATACGCAGTATTTT. Translated: CASSQDFSTSGLTDTQYF. V usage is TRBV4-1 and J usage is TRBJ2-3; TRBD2 aligns across 9 bases. The CDR3 spans 18 residues. Unmatched junction bases numbered 10, after V lost 0 bases and J lost 3 bases. Germline-derived CDR1 and CDR2 are MGHRA and YSYEKL.

The chain couples TRBV6-6 to TRBJ1-1; 7 bases are a match to TRBD1. Germline CDR1 MNHNY, CDR2 SVGAGI (reference sequence). V lost 2 bases and J lost 3; bases outside the gene matches: 6. There are 15 residues in the CDR3. The CDR3 bases are TGTGCCAGCAGTTACGGCAGGGGGTGGGACACTGAAGCTTTCTTT. It codes for CASSYGRGWDTEAFF.

The chain carries TRBV7-2 and TRBJ2-5; TRBD1 agrees at 8 bases. CDR1 and CDR2 (germline): SGHTA, FQGNSA. The ends lost 3 bases at V and 7 bases at J; junction bases unmatched: 19. This CDR3 is built from 18 residues. The CDR3 is CASSFTTSRDRPRGTQYF. CDR3 nucleotides: TGTGCCAGCAGCTTTACTACTTCGCGGGACAGGCCTCGGGGGACCCAGTACTTC.

For the CDR3, the DNA is TGTGCCACCCTAAAGGTGGACCACTCTGGGGCCAACGTCCTGACTTTC. Translating gives CATLKVDHSGANVLTF. The rearrangement joins TRBV2 to TRBJ2-6, with D unresolved. The germline V gene encodes CDR1 SNHLY and CDR2 FYNNEI. This CDR3 contains 16 residues. V was trimmed by 10 bases and J by 0 bases, leaving 16 bases between them. The full variable domain, its missing parts supplied by reference TRBV2 and TRBJ2-6, is EPEVTQTPSHQVTQMGQEVILRCVPISNHLYFYWYRQILGQKVEFLVSFYNNEISEKSEIFDDQFSVERPDGSNFTLKIRSTKLEDSAMYFCATLKVDHSGANVLTFGAGSRLTVL.

As regards this clone: Other DNA sequences in the sample encode the same CDR3. This rearrangement joins TRBV9 to TRBJ2-1; D gene uncertain. Trimming pared 1 base from V and 0 bases from J, leaving 5 bases between. The CDR3 runs 14 residues. Germline CDR1 reads SGDLS; CDR2 reads YYNGEE. CDR3 coding DNA: TGTGCCAGCAGCGTAAGCAGCTCCTACAATGAGCAGTTCTTC. This gives the protein CASSVSSSYNEQFF.

The chain links TRBV14 to TRBJ2-4; no clear D. Germline loops: CDR1 SGHDN, CDR2 FVKESK. V gave up 1 base and J gave up 7 bases, with 2 bases separating them. CDR3 length equals 11 residues. In nucleotides, the CDR3 is TGTGCCAGCAGCCAAGCGAACATTCAGTACTTC. This sequence encodes CASSQANIQYF.

This chain links TRBV18 with TRBJ1-1; D is ambiguous. The germline V gene encodes CDR1 KGHSH and CDR2 LQKENI. With 6 bases removed from V and 2 bases from J, the gap between germline ends came to 13 bases. The CDR3 is made up of 14 amino acids. In DNA, the CDR3 is TGTGCCAGCTCTCAGTTAATCTTAAACACTGAAGCTTTCTTT. This encodes CASSQLILNTEAFF. The whole variable domain, remainder taken from reference TRBV18 and TRBJ1-1, is NAGVMQNPRHLVRRRGQEARLRCSPMKGHSHVYWYRQLPEEGLKFMVYLQKENIIDESGMPKERFSAEFPKEGPSILRIQQVVRGDSAAYFCASSQLILNTEAFFGQGTRLTVV.

The V call is TRBV7-3, the J call TRBJ2-6; maybe TRBD2 (5 bases). The CDR3 covers 17 residues. Germline V gene lookup returns CDR1 SGHTA and CDR2 FQGTGA. V was clipped by 2 bases and J by 1 base, with 12 bases between them. The DNA of the CDR3 is TGTGCCAGCAGCTTACACGGACGGGAATCTGGGGCCAACGTCCTGACTTTC. It specifies CASSLHGRESGANVLTF.

This chain connects TRBV4-3 to TRBJ2-1; 10 bases fit TRBD2. From germline, CDR1 is LGHNA and CDR2 YSLEER. Germline trimming cut 1 base from V and 8 bases from J; bases unmatched to any gene: 5. The CDR3 runs to 15 residues. CDR3 coding DNA: TGCGCCAGCAGCCAAGCTCTAGCGGGAGTCCATGAGCAGTTCTTC. Translating it yields CASSQALAGVHEQFF.

The rearrangement joins TRBV6-2 or TRBV6-3 to TRBJ2-1; D possibly corresponds to TRBD2 (6 bases). V was clipped by 0 bases and J by 4 bases, with 13 bases between them. This CDR3 has 16 amino acids. Per the germline V gene, CDR1 is MNHEY and CDR2 is SVGEGT. CDR3 region: CASSYSTRGKYNEQFF. As DNA, the CDR3 is TGTGCCAGCAGTTACTCGACTAGGGGAAAATACAATGAGCAGTTCTTC.

The rearrangement joins TRBV7-2 to TRBJ1-1; weak D call: TRBD1 (5 bases). The CDR3 spans 13 residues. The ends were cut back, 5 bases at V and 10 bases at J, with 17 bases in the middle. Germline V lookup: CDR1 SGHTA, CDR2 FQGNSA. The CDR3 sequence: CASSPPGRTVAFF. Here the CDR3 DNA reads TGTGCCAGCAGCCCTCCGGGACGGACCGTAGCTTTCTTT.

The chain combines TRBV2 with TRBJ2-1; D ambiguous. V was clipped by 10 bases and J by 7 bases, with 8 bases between them. CDR1 is SNHLY and CDR2 is FYNNEI in the germline V gene. CDR3 length: 10 amino acids. The CDR3 loop is CATSLNEQFF. DNA of the CDR3: TGTGCCACTTCACTTAATGAGCAGTTCTTC. The full variable domain, rest sourced from reference TRBV2 and TRBJ2-1, is EPEVTQTPSHQVTQMGQEVILRCVPISNHLYFYWYRQILGQKVEFLVSFYNNEISEKSEIFDDQFSVERPDGSNFTLKIRSTKLEDSAMYFCATSLNEQFFGPGTRLTVL.

This clone was seen only once. This chain links TRBV7-2 with TRBJ2-7; 7 bases align to TRBD1. CDR3 length: 18 amino acids. Trimming removed 0 bases from V and 7 bases from J; junction bases left unmatched: 18. From germline, CDR1 is SGHTA and CDR2 FQGNSA. CDR3 sequence: CASSLASWKGAERTEQYF. In DNA, the CDR3 is TGTGCCAGCAGCTTAGCGTCGTGGAAGGGGGCTGAGCGTACGGAGCAGTACTTC.

This CDR3 reads CASSPHGSGRANTGELFF. The DNA of the CDR3 is TGTGCCAGCAGCCCCCATGGTAGCGGGAGGGCCAACACCGGGGAGCTGTTTTTT. The chain is built from TRBV7-8 and TRBJ2-2, with TRBD2 identical over 11 bases. Looked up from germline, CDR1 is SGHVS and CDR2 is FQNEAQ. The CDR3 has 18 residues. The J segment lost 2 bases and the V segment lost 5 bases, leaving 10 bases of the junction unmatched.

This rearrangement joins TRBV7-8 to TRBJ2-2, with TRBD2 matching over 11 bases. V was clipped by 10 bases and J by 0 bases; unmatched bases: 13. The CDR3 has 18 residues. CDR1 is SGHVS and CDR2 is FQNEAQ in the germline V gene. The CDR3 bases are TGTGCCATGAGGGGGGCTAGCGGGAGGCCTTCGAACACCGGGGAGCTGTTTTTT. Translated, it gives CAMRGASGRPSNTGELFF.

The chain links TRBV2 to TRBJ2-7, with 8 bases matching TRBD2. The CDR3 runs to 15 residues. Germline V CDR1 and CDR2: SNHLY, FYNNEI. V trimming: 1 base; J trimming: 2 bases; junction bases outside the gene matches: 4. The CDR3 spells CASSEEAGGAYEQYF. The DNA for the CDR3 is TGTGCCAGCAGTGAAGAGGCGGGAGGCGCCTACGAGCAGTACTTC.